Sequencing of this TCR beta chain was carried out in a study of breast tumors, draining lymph nodes, adjacent tissues. Study results and limitations: Tumors had less TCR diversity than lymph nodes, more than nontumor tissue.

The CDR3 has 13 amino acids. Germline CDR1 SGDLS, CDR2 YYNGEE. The V gene end was trimmed by 0 bases and the J gene end by 6 bases; junction bases not matched to a gene: 0. As for this clonotype: The antigen is unknown.

MiXCR, run by TCRdb on the multiplex PCR reads, gives a single entry per CDR3 protein. This sample has about 47,000 distinct CDR3 sequences, with about 21% found just once. The chain has TRBV9 and TRBJ2-1; 7 positions match TRBD2. The source is a female donor with breast cancer. Some clones in this sample may be carry-over from other donors' samples. The sample was breast tumor tissue. This CDR3 reads CASSVGLANEQFF. CDR3 coding DNA: TGTGCCAGCAGCGTAGGACTAGCCAATGAGCAGTTCTTC.